The T cell receptor beta chain described here comes from a study of human T cells and chemical hapten exposure. Study background: The patch tests put 0.01% DPC on the skin of the upper back and were read 6 days later. Whole-study findings and limits: Against controls, expanded TCRs gave rise to significantly more large CDR3 similarity clusters.

The sample holds a few counts of this clonotype. As yet, its antigen is unknown. Indicated time point: patch test 1, 2 weeks after DPC sensitization. Treatment specified: therapeutic diphenylcyclopropenone sensitization with weekly scalp DPC. At every patch-test visit, blood was drawn before the patch test was applied. TCRdb used MiXCR to reprocess the RACE reads, holding one entry per CDR3 protein. The sample contains 85,000 or so distinct CDR3 sequences, roughly 10% of which appear only once. Specimen: whole blood, collected in connection with sensitization to the hapten diphenylcyclopropenone (DPC). The TCR was taken from a woman between 45 and 65 years old with alopecia areata. Some clones in this sample may be carry-over from other donors' samples.

The CDR3 DNA is TGTGCCAGCAGCCAGAGGGGGGATACGCAGTATTTT. Translating it yields CASSQRGDTQYF. This chain links TRBV4-2 with TRBJ2-3, with D possibly matching TRBD1 (6 bases). Germline CDR1 is LGHNA and CDR2 is YNFKEQ. This CDR3 region has 12 residues. Trimming left V 3 bases short and J 6 bases short, with 7 bases between.